This TCR beta chain was found in a study of glioma-infiltrating T cells (dated by TCRdb to 2016 to 2017). For the study in its entirety: TCR alpha- and beta-chain repertoires were sequenced from glioma tissue, non-neoplastic brain tissue and matched peripheral blood mononuclear cells. Three low-grade glioma patients, fewer than 10 primary glioblastoma patients, and three non-glioma patients who contributed non-neoplastic brain tissue made up the paired cohort. To measure how far tissue and blood T-cell populations diverged, each tissue-infiltrating repertoire was compared against the peripheral blood repertoire of the same patient.

Paper-wide results and their limitations: VJ-independent divergence between tissue and blood was lower than expected in non-neoplastic patients but higher than expected in all gliomas, particularly low-grade gliomas. Tissue and blood shared very few CDR3 sequences, a result attributed to high CDR3 diversity and limited sampling. The group comparisons were based on small numbers of patients: three non-neoplastic, three low-grade glioma and about eight glioblastoma patients.

The CDR3 starts with the cysteine, ends with the phenylalanine, and has 16 residues. Just CDR3 DNA is preserved here, 48 bases in frame from base 1. The germline V gene provides CDR1 SQVTM and CDR2 ANQGSEA. After removal of 6 bases from V and 5 bases from J, the junction retains 9 bases not matched to a gene. At least ten counts were recorded for this clonotype. Its antigen is not yet known. No clone much larger than this one lies a single base away; base qualities are absent. The iRepertoire nested amplicon-rescue multiplex PCR (arm-PCR) platform was used to amplify TCR alpha and beta CDR3 regions from RNA. One-step reverse transcription and amplification used about 95-400 ng of tissue mRNA or PBMC total RNA as input. After bead purification, a secondary multiplex PCR added Illumina adapters, and libraries were gel-purified between 200 and 400 bp. The libraries contained internal 6-nucleotide barcodes that were used for demultiplexing. Sequencing of libraries was performed on an Illumina MiSeq with 2x220 or 2x250 nucleotide paired-end reads. On the study's bioinformatics: Paired reads were merged using FLASH 1.2.11 and were aligned to the GRCh37 human genome using BWA-MEM, after which TRA and TRB reads were extracted. V and J assignment used an IMGT-derived reference of cassette sequences and CDR3 motifs that included pseudogenes. Reads were translated in three frames, and productive CDR3s were defined as those with a C...FGXG motif and no stop codons. Clonotypes were defined as unique combinations of V-J cassette pair and CDR3 amino acid sequence. Reads were filtered by Hamming distance, with the threshold set by the sequence error rate of each sample in mapped regions. The public reads were quality trimmed at Q25 with fastp and then assembled into clones with MiXCR by TCRdb, keeping productive beta chains. Duplicate CDR3 protein sequences are folded into a single record with the most common DNA and genes. Here the V and J calls rest on TCRdb's processing, not on the authors' analysis. Present in this sample are some 93,000 distinct CDR3 sequences, roughly 37% of which were seen just once. 30% to 40% of the sample is in the top ten clones.

Specimen: glioma tissue, nonneoplastic brain tissue, or PBMCs (not recorded which). This clonotype originated in a human donor with low-grade glioma or glioblastoma, undergoing nonglioma brain surgery, or in good health (not recorded which). In this chain, TRBV29-1 is recombined with TRBJ2-3; 15 bases in the junction line up with TRBD2. The DNA is as follows: TGCAGCGTCTACGGACTAGCGGGAGGGCCAGGAGATACGCAGTATTTT. Translated, this is CSVYGLAGGPGDTQYF.